This is a list of T cell receptor beta chains from one sample in a study of radiation and T cells in renal cell carcinoma. TCRdb keeps only in-frame clones here, not all; method: immunoSEQ multiplex PCR. Here the sample spans more than 20,000 clones, 81% being singletons. The sequenced sample was blood, obtained from a patient whose treatment included radiotherapy and nephrectomy. Source of these receptors: a man aged 60-69 years with renal cell carcinoma. CDR3s include the opening cysteine and the closing phenylalanine or tryptophan. D genes are given only for firm matches. For some rows the clone size is stated as once, few or many, or as a class when expanded; others skip it.

J,V,D,size,CDR3,DNA
TRBJ2-7,TRBV27,.,once,CASSFYGRTDEQYF,TGTGCCAGCAGTTTCTACGGAAGGACAGACGAGCAGTACTTC
TRBJ2-7,TRBV7-2,.,.,CASSSVVSYEQYF,TGTGCCAGCAGCTCGGTGGTTTCCTACGAGCAGTACTTC
TRBJ2-5,TRBV2,TRBD2,.,CASRFAGVGETQYF,TGTGCCAGCCGATTCGCGGGAGTGGGAGAGACCCAGTACTTC
TRBJ2-1,TRBV5-1,TRBD2,.,CASSWGLAGGGEQFF,TGCGCCAGCAGCTGGGGACTAGCGGGAGGGGGTGAGCAGTTCTTC
TRBJ2-1,TRBV6-5,.,.,CASSYQKVAGQFF,TGTGCCAGCAGTTACCAGAAAGTCGCGGGGCAGTTCTTC
TRBJ2-1,TRBV9,TRBD2,.,CASSARTSGGYNEQFF,TGTGCCAGCAGCGCTAGAACTAGCGGGGGCTACAATGAGCAGTTCTTC
TRBJ2-7,TRBV4-3,TRBD2,.,CASSHAVGGGGYEQYF,TGCGCCAGCAGCCACGCCGTGGGGGGGGGAGGCTACGAGCAGTACTTC
TRBJ2-7,TRBV11-2,TRBD1,.,CASSPRGLASSYEQYF,TGTGCCAGCAGCCCCAGGGGGCTAGCGAGCTCCTACGAGCAGTACTTC
TRBJ2-7,TRBV7-2,.,.,CASSLISAYEQYF,TGTGCCAGCAGCTTAATCTCCGCCTACGAGCAGTACTTC
TRBJ1-4,TRBV15,.,once,CATTGLANEKLFF,TGTGCCACCACGGGGCTCGCTAATGAAAAACTGTTTTTT
TRBJ1-2,TRBV30,.,.,CAWSHNHRGYTF,TGTGCCTGGAGCCACAACCACAGGGGCTACACCTTC
TRBJ2-2,TRBV18,.,.,CASSPDAGELFF,TGTGCCAGCTCACCTGATGCCGGGGAGCTGTTTTTT
TRBJ2-1,TRBV2,.,.,CASRGAGSGNEQFF,TGTGCCAGCAGGGGAGCTGGTTCGGGCAATGAGCAGTTCTTC
TRBJ2-1,TRBV18,TRBD2,.,CASSPTIAGGDEQFF,TGTGCCAGCTCACCCACGATAGCGGGAGGTGATGAGCAGTTCTTC
TRBJ2-1,TRBV2,.,few,CASSGRIEQFF,TGTGCCAGCTCGGGCAGGATTGAGCAGTTCTTC
TRBJ2-1,TRBV11-3,.,.,CASSRGTDVLGNEQFF,TGTGCCAGCAGCCGCGGGACGGACGTCCTGGGCAATGAGCAGTTCTTC
TRBJ1-2,TRBV27,.,.,CASSLYPGPNYGYTF,TGTGCCAGCAGTTTATACCCTGGCCCAAACTATGGCTACACCTTC
TRBJ2-1,TRBV5-1,.,.,CASSLGTGDAYNEQFF,TGCGCCAGCAGCTTGGGAACGGGAGACGCCTACAATGAGCAGTTCTTC
TRBJ2-2,TRBV19,TRBD2,.,CASSIAGGLNTGELFF,TGTGCCAGTAGTATAGCGGGAGGGTTAAACACCGGGGAGCTGTTTTTT
TRBJ1-2,TRBV4-3,.,.,CASSQIYGASGGYTF,TGCGCCAGCAGCCAGATCTACGGGGCCTCCGGCGGCTACACCTTC
TRBJ2-7,TRBV18,TRBD2,.,CASSPGLDSSEQYF,TGTGCCAGCTCACCGGGACTAGACTCCTCCGAGCAGTACTTC
TRBJ2-1,TRBV5-1,TRBD2,.,CASSLTYSRGVAGRLDEQFF,TGCGCCAGCTCTCTCACTTACAGCCGGGGGGTAGCGGGTCGTCTGGATGAGCAGTTCTTC
TRBJ1-1,TRBV6-5,.,.,CASSPIQVYTEAFF,TGTGCCAGCAGCCCTATTCAGGTTTACACTGAAGCTTTCTTT
TRBJ2-7,TRBV5-6,.,.,CASSLFGDLRRSSYEQYF,TGTGCCAGCAGCTTATTTGGGGACTTGCGGCGGAGCTCCTACGAGCAGTACTTC
TRBJ2-7,TRBV5-6,.,.,CASSLAGPTGIFFYEQYF,TGTGCCAGCAGCTTGGCTGGGCCCACAGGGATTTTTTTCTACGAGCAGTACTTC
TRBJ2-2,TRBV30,.,.,CAWSWTANTGELFF,TGTGCCTGGAGTTGGACAGCGAACACCGGGGAGCTGTTTTTT
TRBJ2-1,TRBV12-2,.,.,CASRLPSTGTKVYNEQFF,TGTGCAAGTCGCTTACCGAGTACCGGGACAAAGGTCTACAATGAGCAGTTCTTC
TRBJ2-1,TRBV27,.,.,CASSLGQRGEQFF,TGTGCCAGCAGTTTAGGCCAGCGCGGCGAGCAGTTCTTC
TRBJ1-1,TRBV11-2,TRBD1,.,CASSSHRTGEAFF,TGTGCCAGCAGCTCCCACCGGACAGGGGAGGCTTTCTTT
TRBJ2-7,TRBV7-2,.,.,CASSLGGSREQYF,TGTGCCAGCAGCTTAGGAGGTTCGAGGGAGCAGTACTTC
TRBJ2-1,TRBV27,TRBD2,.,CASSGLAGVEQFF,TGTGCCAGCAGCGGACTAGCGGGAGTTGAGCAGTTCTTC
TRBJ2-7,TRBV7-2,TRBD2,.,CASRLRLAGGNEQYF,TGTGCCAGCAGGCTACGACTAGCGGGAGGGAACGAGCAGTACTTC
TRBJ2-7,TRBV28,.,once,CASSLLRRSGGRQYF,TGTGCCAGCAGTTTATTGAGGCGATCCGGGGGGCGGCAGTACTTC
TRBJ2-3,TRBV11-2,TRBD1,.,CASSFTGTATDTQYF,TGTGCCAGCAGCTTCACCGGGACAGCGACAGATACGCAGTATTTT
TRBJ2-7,TRBV29-1,.,few,CSVEAGNRLPHEQYF,TGCAGCGTTGAAGCTGGGAACAGACTCCCCCACGAGCAGTACTTC
TRBJ2-3,TRBV19,.,.,CASSIQGIDTQYF,TGTGCCAGTAGTATACAGGGGATAGATACGCAGTATTTT
TRBJ2-3,TRBV19,.,.,CASSIVASVGTDTQYF,TGTGCCAGTAGTATAGTGGCTAGCGTCGGCACAGATACGCAGTATTTT
TRBJ2-7,TRBV5-1,.,.,CASSESGLNSYEQYF,TGCGCCAGCAGCGAAAGCGGGCTGAACTCCTACGAGCAGTACTTC
TRBJ2-7,TRBV15,.,.,CATSRDIDDEQYF,TGTGCCACCAGCAGAGATATTGACGACGAGCAGTACTTC
TRBJ1-5,TRBV4-1,.,.,CASSPPGNSNQPQHF,TGCGCCAGCAGCCCACCGGGGAATAGCAATCAGCCCCAGCATTTT
TRBJ1-1,TRBV27,TRBD1,.,CASSRYTGDLNTEAFF,TGTGCCAGCAGTCGATATACAGGGGACTTAAACACTGAAGCTTTCTTT
TRBJ1-5,TRBV5-8,TRBD1,.,CASSPGDSQNQPQHF,TGTGCCAGCAGTCCCGGGGACAGCCAGAATCAGCCCCAGCATTTT
TRBJ1-1,TRBV5-6,TRBD1,.,CASSLGDRGNTEAFF,TGTGCCAGCAGCTTGGGGGACAGGGGCAACACTGAAGCTTTCTTT
TRBJ2-4,TRBV4-3,TRBD1,few,CASSQRITGEAKNIQYF,TGCGCCAGCAGCCAAAGAATAACAGGGGAGGCCAAAAACATTCAGTACTTC
TRBJ2-7,TRBV6-5,.,once,CASSLNPGQYF,TGTGCCAGCAGTCTTAATCCTGGGCAGTACTTC
TRBJ2-1,TRBV5-1,TRBD2,.,CASSLLAGGWYNEQFF,TGCGCCAGCAGCTTACTAGCGGGAGGGTGGTACAATGAGCAGTTCTTC
TRBJ1-2,TRBV5-6,.,.,CASSLETYGYTF,TGTGCCAGCAGCTTGGAAACCTATGGCTACACCTTC
TRBJ2-3,TRBV5-1,.,.,CASSPYAGPSADTQYF,TGCGCCAGCAGCCCATACGCCGGGCCCAGCGCGGATACGCAGTATTTT
TRBJ1-1,TRBV25-1,.,.,CASSEVRGWNTEAFF,TGTGCCAGCAGTGAAGTGAGGGGATGGAACACTGAAGCTTTCTTT
TRBJ2-1,TRBV27,.,.,CASSLSRRNWFF,TGTGCCAGCAGTTTATCTCGACGAAATTGGTTCTTC
TRBJ1-1,TRBV4-1,.,.,CASSQGIWRRRGIMNTEAFF,TGCGCCAGCAGCCAAGGTATATGGCGGCGGCGGGGCATCATGAACACTGAAGCTTTCTTT
TRBJ1-2,TRBV5-5,TRBD1,.,CASSFTGTANNYGYTF,TGTGCCAGCAGCTTTACTGGGACAGCTAACAACTATGGCTACACCTTC
TRBJ1-3,TRBV5-1,.,.,CASSLFLASSGNTIYF,TGCGCCAGCAGCTTGTTCCTGGCTTCCTCTGGAAACACCATATATTTT